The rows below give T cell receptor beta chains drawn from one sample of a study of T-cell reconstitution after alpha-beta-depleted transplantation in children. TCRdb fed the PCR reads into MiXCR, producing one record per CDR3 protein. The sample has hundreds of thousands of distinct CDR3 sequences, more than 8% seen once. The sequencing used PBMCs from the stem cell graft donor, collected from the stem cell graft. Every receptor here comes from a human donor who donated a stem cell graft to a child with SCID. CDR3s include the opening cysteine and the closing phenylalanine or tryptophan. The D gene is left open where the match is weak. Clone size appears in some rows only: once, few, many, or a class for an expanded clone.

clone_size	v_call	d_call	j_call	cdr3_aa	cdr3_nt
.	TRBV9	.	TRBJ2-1	CASSVGDRQGTNEQFF	TGTGCCAGCAGCGTAGGGGATCGGCAGGGTACTAATGAGCAGTTCTTC
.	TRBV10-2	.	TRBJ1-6	CASREEGSSYNSPLHF	TGCGCCAGCAGGGAGGAGGGGAGCTCCTATAATTCACCCCTCCACTTT
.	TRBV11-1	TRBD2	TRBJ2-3	CASSVLAGTSGGGTDTQYF	TGTGCCAGCAGCGTCCTTGCCGGGACTAGCGGGGGAGGCACAGATACGCAGTATTTT
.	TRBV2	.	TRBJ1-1	CASSDLGQTTEAFF	TGTGCCAGCAGTGACCTAGGACAGACGACTGAAGCTTTCTTT
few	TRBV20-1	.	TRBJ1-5	CSALKEYNQPQHF	TGCAGTGCTTTAAAGGAATACAATCAGCCCCAGCATTTT
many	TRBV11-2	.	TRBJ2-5	CASSSVGWGRETQYF	TGTGCCAGCAGCTCAGTGGGGTGGGGTAGGGAGACCCAGTACTTC
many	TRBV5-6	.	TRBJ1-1	CASSLRGDTEAFF	TGTGCCAGCAGCTTGAGAGGGGACACTGAAGCTTTCTTT
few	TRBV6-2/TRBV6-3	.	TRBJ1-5	CATQRTGRNQPQHF	TGTGCCACGCAAAGGACGGGACGGAATCAGCCCCAGCATTTT
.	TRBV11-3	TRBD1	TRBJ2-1	CASSPRAGTGGNEQFF	TGTGCCAGCAGCCCTAGGGCCGGGACAGGAGGTAATGAGCAGTTCTTC
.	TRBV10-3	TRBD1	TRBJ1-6	CAISLSGTGDSPLHF	TGTGCCATCAGCCTCTCCGGGACAGGGGATTCACCCCTCCACTTT